These 22 T cell receptor beta chains originate from one sample sequenced in a study of OX40 agonist ivuxolimab in advanced cancers. Profiled with immunoSEQ multiplex PCR; TCRdb holds only in-frame clones, not every one. This table has roughly 76,000 clones, around four fifths appearing once. The specimen was CD4+ or CD8+ T cells sorted from blood, collected in a trial of the OX40 agonist ivuxolimab. The receptors were sampled from an adult with an advanced solid tumor such as melanoma, head and neck, liver or kidney cancer.

The rearrangement uses TRBV28 and TRBJ2-5; D may be TRBD1 (5 bases). There are 14 residues in the CDR3. Trimming cost V 6 bases and J 5 bases, with 16 bases left between them. Germline V gene lookup returns CDR1 MDHEN and CDR2 SYDVKM. CDR3 residues: CASSSVRGMETQYF. In DNA form, the CDR3 reads TGTGCCAGCAGCTCCGTAAGGGGCATGGAGACCCAGTACTTC.

The V and J genes are TRBV28 and TRBJ1-3; D call uncertain. From germline, CDR1 is MDHEN and CDR2 SYDVKM. The ends were cut back, 5 bases at V and 0 bases at J, with 17 bases in the middle. CDR3 size: 17 residues. CDR3 DNA sequence: TGTGCCAGCAGTGGCCCCCGGGTAACAAGCTCTGGAAACACCATATATTTT. It yields the protein CASSGPRVTSSGNTIYF.

V usage is TRBV9 and J usage is TRBJ2-6; 7 nucleotides align to TRBD1. Germline loops: CDR1 SGDLS, CDR2 YYNGEE. CDR3 length equals 18 residues. J was trimmed by 4 bases and V by 1 base; bases with no gene match: 11. This CDR3 is CASSVLGTAASGANVLTF. DNA for the CDR3: TGTGCCAGCAGCGTACTTGGGACAGCAGCCTCCGGGGCCAACGTCCTGACTTTC.

The chain carries TRBV27 and TRBJ2-7; possibly TRBD1 for D (6 bases). Germline V gene data show CDR1 as MNHEY and CDR2 as SMNVEV (reference sequence). V shed 6 bases and J shed 0 bases, with 27 bases lying between them. This CDR3 contains 19 residues. CDR3 coding DNA: TGTGCCAGCAGCGTCACAGGGACGACCCTGTCGGATTACTCCTACGAGCAGTACTTC. Translating it yields CASSVTGTTLSDYSYEQYF.

The V call is TRBV7-2, the J call TRBJ2-5; D may be TRBD1 or TRBD2 (6 bases each). Germline-derived CDR1 and CDR2 are SGHTA and FQGNSA. Trimming removed 1 base from V and 2 bases from J, with 14 bases in between. The CDR3 length is 16 residues. The chain's CDR3 is CASSLVSGAIQETQYF. DNA of the CDR3: TGTGCCAGCAGCTTAGTCTCGGGGGCCATACAAGAGACCCAGTACTTC.

The gene calls are TRBV5-1 and TRBJ1-6; TRBD1 aligns across 11 bases. From germline, CDR1 is SGHRS and CDR2 YFSETQ. J gave up 9 bases and V 4 bases, and 6 bases lay outside the gene matches. CDR3 length: 15 residues. CDR3 sequence (DNA): TGCGCCAGCAGCGCGTGGACAGGGGGCGGTTCACCCCTCCACTTT. Encoded protein: CASSAWTGGGSPLHF.

The J gene is TRBJ2-7, the V gene TRBV4-1; 10 bases map to TRBD2. V was pared by 1 base and J by 2 bases, with 5 bases of the junction left unmatched. Germline CDR1 is MGHRA and CDR2 is YSYEKL. The CDR3 totals 16 residues. CDR3 nucleotide sequence: TGCGCCAGCAGCCAAGCCCTAGCGGGAGCAACCTACGAGCAGTACTTC. This sequence encodes CASSQALAGATYEQYF.

This clone occurred once. A much larger clone sits a single nucleotide away, making a read error possible. The final CDR3 position lacks the conserved phenylalanine or tryptophan, pointing to a likely read error. The CDR3 here is CASSQDRRVEQYY. The CDR3 DNA reads TGTGCCAGCAGCCAAGATAGGAGGGTCGAGCAGTACTAC. The rearrangement uses TRBV7-2 and TRBJ2-7; possibly TRBD2 for D (6 bases). This CDR3 is 13 amino acids long. V lost 5 bases, J lost 6 bases, and 14 bases lay in between. Per germline, CDR1 SGHTA and CDR2 FQGNSA.

This sequence joins TRBV10-2 and TRBJ2-1; TRBD1 or TRBD2 may be the D gene (5 bases each). Trimming cost V 4 bases and J 7 bases, with 11 bases left between them. This CDR3 contains 13 residues. CDR1 and CDR2 from the germline V gene are WSHSY and SAAADI. This CDR3 is CASSVGALNEQFF. CDR3 nucleotides: TGCGCCAGCAGTGTCGGGGCGTTGAATGAGCAGTTCTTC.

This clone was observed a few times. The chain carries TRBV30 and TRBJ2-1; 10 bases are shared with TRBD1. There are 16 residues in the CDR3. CDR1 and CDR2 (germline): GTSNPN, SVGIG (reference sequence). V lost 3 bases, J lost 7 bases, and 12 bases stayed unmatched. CDR3 loop: CAWRKTGQGVSNEQFF. CDR3 DNA: TGTGCCTGGAGGAAAACCGGACAGGGGGTTTCGAATGAGCAGTTCTTC.

This clone occurred a few times. This rearrangement joins TRBV5-6 to TRBJ2-7, with D maybe TRBD1 (6 bases). The CDR3 loop spans 14 amino acids. V was clipped by 0 bases and J by 6 bases, with 13 bases between them. CDR1 SGHDT and CDR2 YYEEEE come from the germline V gene. The chain's CDR3 is CASSLGDTWTEQYF. The CDR3 DNA follows: TGTGCCAGCAGCTTGGGGGACACCTGGACCGAGCAGTACTTC. The variable domain in full, with the rest retrieved from reference TRBV5-6 and TRBJ2-7, is DAGVTQSPTHLIKTRGQQVTLRCSPKSGHDTVSWYQQALGQGPQFIFQYYEEEERQRGNFPDRFSGHQFPNYSSELNVNALLLGDSALYLCASSLGDTWTEQYFGPGTRLTVT.

The chain has TRBV11-1 and TRBJ2-7; 9 nucleotides agree with TRBD1. The CDR3 has 15 residues. Unmatched junction bases numbered 8, after V lost 5 bases and J lost 3 bases. The germline V gene has CDR1 SGHAT and CDR2 FQDESV (reference sequence). CDR3 in amino acids: CASSPTGTGYYEQYF. As DNA, the CDR3 is TGTGCCAGCAGCCCAACCGGGACAGGGTACTACGAGCAGTACTTC.

In its sample, this clone was seen a few times. The gene calls are TRBV28 and TRBJ2-1; 15 nucleotides match TRBD2. After removal of 1 base from V and 8 bases from J, the junction contained 6 bases not matched to a gene. The CDR3 spans 17 residues. Germline CDR1 reads MDHEN; CDR2 reads SYDVKM. Here the CDR3 reads CASSLSGTSGRRDEQFF. In DNA form, the CDR3 reads TGTGCCAGCAGTTTATCGGGGACTAGCGGGAGGAGGGATGAGCAGTTCTTC. The full variable domain, with the rest looked up from reference TRBV28 and TRBJ2-1, is DVKVTQSSRYLVKRTGEKVFLECVQDMDHENMFWYRQDPGLGLRLIYFSYDVKMKEKGDIPEGYSVSREKKERFSLILESASTNQTSMYLCASSLSGTSGRRDEQFFGPGTRLTVL.

The chain carries TRBV6-5 and TRBJ2-2; no reliable D call. Trimming stripped 4 bases from V and 6 bases from J, with 9 bases between. Germline V gene lookup returns CDR1 MNHEY and CDR2 SVGAGI. The CDR3 extends over 13 amino acids. The CDR3 sequence: CASSFASPGELFF. CDR3 bases: TGTGCCAGCAGTTTCGCTTCCCCCGGGGAGCTGTTTTTT.

In nucleotides, the CDR3 is TGTGCCAGCAGTCCCGGCAATCAGCCCCAGCATTTT. This encodes CASSPGNQPQHF. This chain uses TRBV6-6 with TRBJ1-5; the D is unclear. V dropped 5 bases and J dropped 2 bases, with 4 bases sitting between them. Germline-derived CDR1 and CDR2 are MNHNY and SVGAGI (reference sequence). The CDR3 contains 12 residues.

This chain uses TRBV28 with TRBJ1-2, with D uncertain. The ends were cut back, 2 bases at V and 4 bases at J, with 5 bases in the middle. Per germline, CDR1 MDHEN and CDR2 SYDVKM. The CDR3 consists of 12 residues. Written as DNA, the CDR3 is TGTGCCAGCAGTTTAGAGACCTATGGCTACACCTTC. Translating gives CASSLETYGYTF.

The V and J genes are TRBV6-1 and TRBJ2-1; 11 nucleotides line up with TRBD2. This CDR3 spans 15 amino acids. With 7 bases clipped from V and 2 bases from J, the junction kept 4 bases outside the gene matches. The germline gives CDR1 MNHNS, CDR2 SASEGT. The DNA for the CDR3 is TGTGCCAGCAAACTAGCGGGGGAACCCTACAATGAGCAGTTCTTC. This translates into CASKLAGEPYNEQFF.

This chain links TRBV28 with TRBJ2-7; 7 bases agree with TRBD1. The junction had 9 bases not matched to a gene; V was cut back by 3 bases and J by 7 bases. Germline-derived CDR1 and CDR2 are MDHEN and SYDVKM. This CDR3 has 14 residues. CDR3 bases: TGTGCCAGCAGTTTCGGTGACAGGGTTGGAGAGCAGTACTTC. Translated: CASSFGDRVGEQYF.

The J gene is TRBJ2-5, the V gene TRBV4-3; 7 bases match TRBD1. Unmatched junction bases numbered 4, after V lost 2 bases and J lost 4 bases. The length of the CDR3 is 14 residues. The germline V gene has CDR1 LGHNA and CDR2 YSLEER. The CDR3 coding sequence is TGCGCCAGCAGCCAAAAAAGGGGGCGAGAGACCCAGTACTTC. It specifies CASSQKRGRETQYF.

This chain joins TRBV4-2 and TRBJ2-6, with 8 bases lining up with TRBD1. The CDR3 is made up of 17 amino acids. CDR1 and CDR2 from the germline V gene are LGHNA and YNFKEQ. Trimming at V came to 3 bases and at J to 0 bases, leaving 4 bases not matched to a gene. CDR3 amino acids: CASSQGQATSGANVLTF. The CDR3 bases are TGTGCCAGCAGCCAGGGACAGGCCACCTCTGGGGCCAACGTCCTGACTTTC.

The chain employs TRBV5-5 and TRBJ2-3, with 11 bases that match TRBD2. The V gene end was trimmed by 5 bases and the J gene end by 4 bases; junction bases not matched to a gene: 6. In germline, CDR1 is SGHKS, CDR2 YYEKEE (reference sequence). This CDR3 is built from 15 residues. This CDR3 reads CASSRSSGGADTQYF. The CDR3 DNA reads TGTGCCAGCAGTCGTAGTAGCGGGGGGGCAGATACGCAGTATTTT. The complete variable domain, with remaining parts taken from reference TRBV5-5 and TRBJ2-3, reads DAGVTQSPTHLIKTRGQQVTLRCSPISGHKSVSWYQQVLGQGPQFIFQYYEKEERGRGNFPDRFSARQFPNYSSELNVNALLLGDSALYLCASSRSSGGADTQYFGPGTRLTVL.

The chain links TRBV6-5 to TRBJ1-2, with TRBD1 matching over 8 bases. The V segment lost 6 bases and the J segment 7 bases; nucleotides outside the gene matches: 4. The CDR3 totals 12 residues. In germline, CDR1 is MNHEY, CDR2 SVGAGI. The CDR3 DNA sequence: TGTGCCAGCAGCTACGGACAGGGTGGCTACACCTTC. Amino acids: CASSYGQGGYTF.